Presented here are 5 T cell receptor beta chains from one specimen sequenced in a study of T-cell memory formation after mild COVID-19. TCRdb reprocessed the 5' RACE reads with MiXCR, giving one entry per CDR3 protein. The table has about 360,000 distinct CDR3 sequences, roughly an eighth seen once. The sample taken for sequencing was PBMCs or a T cell subset sorted from them (not recorded which). These receptors originate from a man between 18 and 29 years old who had mild COVID-19 (a few samples of this study predate the infection). Cell type and time point are not known.

This chain joins TRBV3-1 and TRBJ2-7; D could derive from TRBD1 or TRBD2 (6 bases each). Germline values: CDR1 LGHDT, CDR2 YNNKEL (reference sequence). CDR3 length equals 12 residues. Trimming cost V 1 base and J 9 bases, with 10 bases left between them. CDR3 DNA: TGTGCCAGCAGCCAAGGTGGAGGGGGGCAGTACTTC. Protein sequence: CASSQGGGGQYF.

This clonotype has only a few counts. This chain connects TRBV4-1 to TRBJ1-1; D gene ambiguous. This CDR3 spans 16 amino acids. The V end was cut by 4 bases, the J end by 0 bases, with 15 bases between. Germline assignment: CDR1 MGHRA and CDR2 YSYEKL. The CDR3 region has the DNA TGCGCCAGCAGCCTCGAAGGGTCTATGATGAACACTGAAGCTTTCTTT. Encoded protein: CASSLEGSMMNTEAFF.

The rearrangement uses TRBV29-1 and TRBJ1-1, with D unresolved. CDR1 SQVTM and CDR2 ANQGSEA come from the germline V gene. V gave up 2 bases and J gave up 1 base, with 8 bases separating them. There are 13 residues in the CDR3. CDR3: CSVERTANTEAFF. The DNA for the CDR3 is TGCAGCGTTGAAAGGACGGCGAACACTGAAGCTTTCTTT. Drawing the rest from reference TRBV29-1 and TRBJ1-1, the complete variable domain is SAVISQKPSRDICQRGTSLTIQCQVDSQVTMMFWYRQQPGQSLTLIATANQGSEATYESGFVIDKFPISRPNLTFSTLTVSNMSPEDSSIYLCSVERTANTEAFFGQGTRLTVV.

The chain uses TRBV18 and TRBJ2-3, with D perhaps TRBD1 (6 bases). This CDR3 has 15 residues. V dropped 8 bases and J dropped 2 bases, with 17 bases sitting between them. Per germline, CDR1 KGHSH and CDR2 LQKENI. The CDR3 sequence is CASPPQGGNTDTQYF. CDR3 DNA: TGTGCCAGCCCCCCACAGGGTGGTAACACAGATACGCAGTATTTT.

This clonotype was observed a few times. The chain carries TRBV4-1 and TRBJ2-1; 14 bases align to TRBD2. The length of the CDR3 is 17 residues. Unmatched junction bases numbered 11, after V lost 5 bases and J lost 8 bases. Per the germline V gene, CDR1 is MGHRA and CDR2 is YSYEKL. As DNA, the CDR3 is TGCGCCAGCAGCTCCCGACTAGCGGGGGGGGACGACGATGAGCAGTTCTTC. This encodes CASSSRLAGGDDDEQFF.